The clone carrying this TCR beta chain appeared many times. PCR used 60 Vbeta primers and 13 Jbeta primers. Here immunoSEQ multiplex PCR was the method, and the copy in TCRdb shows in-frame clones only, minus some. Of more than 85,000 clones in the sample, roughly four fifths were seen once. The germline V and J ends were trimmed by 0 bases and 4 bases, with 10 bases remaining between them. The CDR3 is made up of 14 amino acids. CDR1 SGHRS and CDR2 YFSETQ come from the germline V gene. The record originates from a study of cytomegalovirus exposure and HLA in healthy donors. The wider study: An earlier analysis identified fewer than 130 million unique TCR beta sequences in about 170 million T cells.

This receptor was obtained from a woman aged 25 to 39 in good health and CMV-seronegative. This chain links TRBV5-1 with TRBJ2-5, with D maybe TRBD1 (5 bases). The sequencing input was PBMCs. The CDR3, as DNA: TGCGCCAGCAGCTTGGGTCGTGGGGCAGAGACCCAGTACTTC. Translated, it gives CASSLGRGAETQYF.